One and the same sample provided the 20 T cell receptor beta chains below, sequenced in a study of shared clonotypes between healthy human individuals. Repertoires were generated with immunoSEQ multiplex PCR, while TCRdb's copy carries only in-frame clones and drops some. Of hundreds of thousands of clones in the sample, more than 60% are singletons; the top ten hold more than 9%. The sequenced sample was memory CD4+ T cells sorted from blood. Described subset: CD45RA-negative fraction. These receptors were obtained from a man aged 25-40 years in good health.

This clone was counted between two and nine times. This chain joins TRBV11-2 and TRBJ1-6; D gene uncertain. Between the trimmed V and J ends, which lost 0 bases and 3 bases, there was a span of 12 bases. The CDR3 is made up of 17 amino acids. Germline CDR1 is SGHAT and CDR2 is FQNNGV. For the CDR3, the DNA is TGTGCCAGCAGCTTAGACCCTGGGCAGTTCTATAATTCACCCCTCCACTTT. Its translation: CASSLDPGQFYNSPLHF.

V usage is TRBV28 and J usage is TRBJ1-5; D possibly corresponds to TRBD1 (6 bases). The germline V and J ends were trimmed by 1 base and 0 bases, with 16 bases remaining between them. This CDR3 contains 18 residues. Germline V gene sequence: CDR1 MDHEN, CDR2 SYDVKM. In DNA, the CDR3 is TGTGCCAGCAGTTTATATGGGCCAGGGGCATATAGCAATCAGCCCCAGCATTTT. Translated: CASSLYGPGAYSNQPQHF. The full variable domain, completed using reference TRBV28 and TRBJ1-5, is DVKVTQSSRYLVKRTGEKVFLECVQDMDHENMFWYRQDPGLGLRLIYFSYDVKMKEKGDIPEGYSVSREKKERFSLILESASTNQTSMYLCASSLYGPGAYSNQPQHFGDGTRLSIL.

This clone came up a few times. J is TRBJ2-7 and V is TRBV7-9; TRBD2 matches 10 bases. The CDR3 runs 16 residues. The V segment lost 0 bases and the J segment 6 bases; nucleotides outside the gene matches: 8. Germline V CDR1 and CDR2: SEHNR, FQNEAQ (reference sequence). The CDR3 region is CASSLARSGRAPEQYF. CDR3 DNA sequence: TGTGCCAGCAGCTTAGCCCGAAGCGGGAGGGCCCCCGAGCAGTACTTC.

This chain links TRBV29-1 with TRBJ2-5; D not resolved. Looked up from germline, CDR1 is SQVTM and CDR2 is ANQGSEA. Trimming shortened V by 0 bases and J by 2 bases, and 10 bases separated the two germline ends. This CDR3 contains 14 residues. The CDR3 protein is CSVEDAATQETQYF. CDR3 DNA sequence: TGCAGCGTTGAAGACGCAGCGACACAAGAGACCCAGTACTTC.

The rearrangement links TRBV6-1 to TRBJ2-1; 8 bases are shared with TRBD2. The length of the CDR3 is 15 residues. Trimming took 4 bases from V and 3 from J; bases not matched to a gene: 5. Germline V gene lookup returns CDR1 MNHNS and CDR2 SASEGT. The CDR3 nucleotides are TGTGCCAGCAGTGGGGCTAGCGGGTACTACAATGAGCAGTTCTTC. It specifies CASSGASGYYNEQFF.

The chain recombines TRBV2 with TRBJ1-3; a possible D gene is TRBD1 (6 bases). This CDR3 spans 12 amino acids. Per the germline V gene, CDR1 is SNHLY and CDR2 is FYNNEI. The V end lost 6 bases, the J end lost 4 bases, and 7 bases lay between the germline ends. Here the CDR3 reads CASRQGGNTIYF. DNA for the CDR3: TGTGCCAGCAGACAGGGCGGAAACACCATATATTTT.

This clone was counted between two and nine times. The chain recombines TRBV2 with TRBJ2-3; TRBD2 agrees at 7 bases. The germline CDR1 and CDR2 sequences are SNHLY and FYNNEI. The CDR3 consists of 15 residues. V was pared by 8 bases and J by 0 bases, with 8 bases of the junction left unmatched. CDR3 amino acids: CASSRAGVSTDTQYF. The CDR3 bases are TGTGCCAGCTCCCGGGCGGGGGTTAGCACAGATACGCAGTATTTT.

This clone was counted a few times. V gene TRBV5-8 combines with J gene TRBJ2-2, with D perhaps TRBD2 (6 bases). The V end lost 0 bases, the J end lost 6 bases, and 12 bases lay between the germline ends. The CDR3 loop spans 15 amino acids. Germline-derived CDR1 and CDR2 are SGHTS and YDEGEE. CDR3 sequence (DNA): TGTGCCAGCAGCTTGGGACGGGAGCATTCCGGGGAGCTGTTTTTT. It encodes CASSLGREHSGELFF.

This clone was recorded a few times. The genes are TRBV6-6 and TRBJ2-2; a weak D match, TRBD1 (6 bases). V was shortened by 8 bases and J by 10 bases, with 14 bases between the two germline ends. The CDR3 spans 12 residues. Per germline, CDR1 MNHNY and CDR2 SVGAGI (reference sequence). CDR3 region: CASRQGPEELFF. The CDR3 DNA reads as TGTGCCAGCCGGCAGGGGCCAGAGGAGCTGTTTTTT.

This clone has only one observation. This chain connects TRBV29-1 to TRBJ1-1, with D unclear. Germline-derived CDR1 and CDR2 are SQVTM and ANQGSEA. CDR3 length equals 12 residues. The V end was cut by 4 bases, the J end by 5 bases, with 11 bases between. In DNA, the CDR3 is TGCAGCGTTGGGGAATGGGGAACTGAAGCTTTCTTT. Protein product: CSVGEWGTEAFF.

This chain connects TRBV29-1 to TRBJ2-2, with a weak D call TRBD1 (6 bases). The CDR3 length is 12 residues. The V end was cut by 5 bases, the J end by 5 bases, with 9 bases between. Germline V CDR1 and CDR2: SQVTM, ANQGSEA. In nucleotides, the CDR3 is TGCAGCGTTCTACAGGGAACCGGGGAGCTGTTTTTT. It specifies CSVLQGTGELFF.

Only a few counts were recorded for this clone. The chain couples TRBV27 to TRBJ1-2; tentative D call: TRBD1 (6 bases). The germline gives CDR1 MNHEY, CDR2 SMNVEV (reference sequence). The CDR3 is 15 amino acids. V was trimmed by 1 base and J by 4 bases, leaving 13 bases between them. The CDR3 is CASSLYPRQAYGYTF. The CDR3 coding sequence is TGTGCCAGCAGTTTATATCCGCGACAGGCCTATGGCTACACCTTC.

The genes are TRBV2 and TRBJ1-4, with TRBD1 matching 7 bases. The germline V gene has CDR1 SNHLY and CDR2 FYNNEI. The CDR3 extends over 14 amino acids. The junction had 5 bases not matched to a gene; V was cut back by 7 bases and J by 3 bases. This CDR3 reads CASNQQGSNEKLFF. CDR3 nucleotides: TGTGCCAGCAATCAACAGGGGTCTAATGAAAAACTGTTTTTT.

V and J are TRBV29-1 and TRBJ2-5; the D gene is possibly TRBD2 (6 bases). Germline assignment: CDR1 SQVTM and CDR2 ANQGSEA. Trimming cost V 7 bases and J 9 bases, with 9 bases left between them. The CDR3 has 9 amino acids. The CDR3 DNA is TGCAGCGCGGGGGAGGCCCAGTACTTC. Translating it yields CSAGEAQYF.

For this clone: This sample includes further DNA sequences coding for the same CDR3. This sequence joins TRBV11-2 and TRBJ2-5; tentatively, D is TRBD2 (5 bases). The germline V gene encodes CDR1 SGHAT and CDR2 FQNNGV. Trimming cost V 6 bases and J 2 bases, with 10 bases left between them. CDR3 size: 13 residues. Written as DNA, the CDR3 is TGTGCCAGCAGTCCCGGGGTACAAGAGACCCAGTACTTC. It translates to CASSPGVQETQYF.

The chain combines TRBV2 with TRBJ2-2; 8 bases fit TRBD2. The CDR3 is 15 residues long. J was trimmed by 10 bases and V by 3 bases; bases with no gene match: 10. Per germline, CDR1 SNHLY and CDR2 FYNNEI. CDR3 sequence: CASSDTGTREEELFF. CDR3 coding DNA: TGTGCCAGCAGTGACACTGGGACTAGAGAGGAGGAGCTGTTTTTT.

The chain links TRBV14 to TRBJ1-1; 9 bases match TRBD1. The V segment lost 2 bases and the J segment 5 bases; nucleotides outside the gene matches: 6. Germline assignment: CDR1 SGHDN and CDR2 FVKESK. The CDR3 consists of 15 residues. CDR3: CASSQLATGGTEAFF. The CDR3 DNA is TGTGCCAGCAGCCAACTGGCGACAGGGGGAACTGAAGCTTTCTTT.

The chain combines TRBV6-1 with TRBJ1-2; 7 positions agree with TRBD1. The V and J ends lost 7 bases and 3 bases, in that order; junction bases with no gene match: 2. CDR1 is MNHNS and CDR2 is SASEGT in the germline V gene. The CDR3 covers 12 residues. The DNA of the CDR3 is TGTGCCAGCAAAACAGGGGACTATGGCTACACCTTC. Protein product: CASKTGDYGYTF.

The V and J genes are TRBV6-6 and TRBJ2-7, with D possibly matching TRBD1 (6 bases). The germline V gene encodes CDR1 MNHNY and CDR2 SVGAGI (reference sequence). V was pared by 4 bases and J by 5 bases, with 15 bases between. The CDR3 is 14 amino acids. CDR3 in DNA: TGTGCCAGCAGTTCCCTACAGGGATGGAACGAGCAGTACTTC. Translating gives CASSSLQGWNEQYF.

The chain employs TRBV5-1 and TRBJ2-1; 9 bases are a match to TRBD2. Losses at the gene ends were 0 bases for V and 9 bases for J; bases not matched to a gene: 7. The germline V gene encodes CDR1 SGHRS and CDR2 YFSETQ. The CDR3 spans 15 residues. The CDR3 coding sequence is TGCGCCAGCAGCTTGGATACGGCGGGAGGGGTTGAGCAGTTCTTC. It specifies CASSLDTAGGVEQFF.